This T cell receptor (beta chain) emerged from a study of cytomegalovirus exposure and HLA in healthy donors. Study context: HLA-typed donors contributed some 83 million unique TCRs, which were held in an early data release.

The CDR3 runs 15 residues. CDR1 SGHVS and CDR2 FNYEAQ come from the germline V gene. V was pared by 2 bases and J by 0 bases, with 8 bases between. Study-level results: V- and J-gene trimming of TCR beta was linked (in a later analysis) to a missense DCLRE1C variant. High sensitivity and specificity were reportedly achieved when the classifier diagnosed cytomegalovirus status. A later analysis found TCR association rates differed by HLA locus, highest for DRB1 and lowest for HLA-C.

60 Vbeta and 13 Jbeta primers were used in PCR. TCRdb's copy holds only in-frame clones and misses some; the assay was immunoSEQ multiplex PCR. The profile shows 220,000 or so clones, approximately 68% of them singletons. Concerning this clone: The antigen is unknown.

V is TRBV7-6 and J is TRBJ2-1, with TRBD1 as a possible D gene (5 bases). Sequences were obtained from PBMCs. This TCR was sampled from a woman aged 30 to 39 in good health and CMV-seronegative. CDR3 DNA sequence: TGTGCCAGCAGCTTACCAAGGGGCTCCTACAATGAGCAGTTCTTC. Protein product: CASSLPRGSYNEQFF.